A selection of T cell receptor beta chains follows, all from one sample in a study of blood T cell repertoires in COVID-19. Method: immunoSEQ multiplex PCR; TCRdb's copy keeps in-frame clones and lacks some. The sample carries around 190,000 clones, about 81% recorded once. Material: PBMCs or T cells enriched from blood (not recorded which). The receptors derive from a man between 40 and 49 years old who had recovered from COVID-19. Each CDR3 is given with its conserved first and last residue. D genes are given only for firm matches. Clone size, where shown, is once, few, many, or a class for clones that have expanded.

TRBD1	TRBV5-6	TRBJ1-5	NA	TGTGCCAGCAGCTTCGGGACAGGTAATCAGCCCCAGCATTTT	CASSFGTGNQPQHF
TRBD1	TRBV19	TRBJ2-3	NA	TGTGCCAGTAGCCCTACGACAGGGATACTTGGAGATACGCAGTATTTT	CASSPTTGILGDTQYF
TRBD2	TRBV7-3	TRBJ2-1	NA	TGTGCCAGCAGCCCTGACGGACTAGCGGGAGCTGAGCAGTTCTTC	CASSPDGLAGAEQFF
NA	TRBV5-1	TRBJ2-1	NA	TGCGCCAGCAGCTTGGCCTGGGGCGGGGATGAGCAGTTCTTC	CASSLAWGGDEQFF
TRBD1	TRBV3-1/TRBV3-2	TRBJ1-2	NA	TGTGCCAGCAGCCAACTTCGACAGGGGGATGGCTACACCTTC	CASSQLRQGDGYTF
NA	TRBV3-1/TRBV3-2	TRBJ1-2	once	TGTGCCAGCAGCCAAGAAACAGGGCCTTTAGGCTACACCTTC	CASSQETGPLGYTF
TRBD2	TRBV5-4	TRBJ2-3	NA	TGTGCCAGCAGGGCCCGGACTAGTCTCACAGATACGCAGTATTTT	CASRARTSLTDTQYF
TRBD1	TRBV6-6	TRBJ1-1	once	TGTGCCAGCAGCCGACGACAGGGAAACATAAGGATGAACACTGAAGCTTTCTTT	CASSRRQGNIRMNTEAFF
TRBD1	TRBV30	TRBJ1-5	NA	TGTGCCTGGGCGACCGGGACAGCCCTTAGCAATCAGCCCCAGCATTTT	CAWATGTALSNQPQHF
NA	TRBV11-3	TRBJ2-5	NA	TGTGCCAGCAGCTTATCCCGACTAGATCAAGAGACCCAGTACTTC	CASSLSRLDQETQYF
NA	TRBV5-3	TRBJ1-5	many	TGTGCCAGAAGCTTGGGGCAGTTAAATCAGCCCCAGCATTTT	CARSLGQLNQPQHF
TRBD1	TRBV11-2	TRBJ1-4	NA	TGTGCCAGCAGCGTTACCGGGACAGGGGAAGAAAAACTGTTTTTT	CASSVTGTGEEKLFF
NA	TRBV5-1	TRBJ1-3	NA	TGCGCCAGCAGCTTGGCCCTTAGCTCAGTCTCTGGAAACACCATATATTTT	CASSLALSSVSGNTIYF
NA	TRBV29-1	TRBJ2-1	NA	TGCAGCGTTGAAGATCGATACCAGCGAAACAATGAGCAGTTCTTC	CSVEDRYQRNNEQFF
TRBD2	TRBV9	TRBJ2-1	NA	TGTGCCAGCAGCGTATGGACTAGTCCTTACAATGAGCAGTTCTTC	CASSVWTSPYNEQFF
TRBD1	TRBV3-1/TRBV3-2	TRBJ2-2	NA	TGTGCCAGCAGTCGGAACAGGGGTGTCACCGGGGAGCTGTTTTTT	CASSRNRGVTGELFF
NA	TRBV18	TRBJ2-7	once	TGTGCCAGCTCACCACCGACAGGTTCCTACGAGCAGTACTTC	CASSPPTGSYEQYF
NA	TRBV25-1	TRBJ1-6	NA	TGTGCCAGCAGACGGACTGATAATTCACCCCTCCACTTT	CASRRTDNSPLHF
NA	TRBV7-9	TRBJ2-5	NA	TGTGCCAGCAGCCCCCCTTTCGACCAAGAGACCCAGTACTTC	CASSPPFDQETQYF
NA	TRBV6-4	TRBJ1-5	NA	TGTGCCAGCAGTGACGGGCTGAATCAGCCCCAGCATTTT	CASSDGLNQPQHF
NA	TRBV7-6	TRBJ1-2	NA	TGTGCCAGCAGCTTTAGCAGTGATGTGGGCTATGGCTACACCTTC	CASSFSSDVGYGYTF
TRBD2	TRBV5-5	TRBJ2-7	NA	TGTGCCAGCAGCTTACGGACTAGCGGGGACTACGAGCAGTACTTC	CASSLRTSGDYEQYF
TRBD1	TRBV6-5	TRBJ2-1	few	TGTGCCAGCAGTTACGAGGGGACAGGTACCAATGAGCAGTTCTTC	CASSYEGTGTNEQFF
TRBD2	TRBV2	TRBJ2-2	NA	TGTGCCAGCATAAGGCGGACGGGGGGCACCGGGGAGCTGTTTTTT	CASIRRTGGTGELFF
NA	TRBV19	TRBJ1-5	NA	TGTGCCAGTAGTCAGGGAAGTGGCAATCAGCCCCAGCATTTT	CASSQGSGNQPQHF
NA	TRBV2	TRBJ1-1	once	TGTGCCAGCGCAAGATCAGGGGCGAACACTGAAGCTTTCTTT	CASARSGANTEAFF
NA	TRBV2	TRBJ1-4	once	TGTGCCAGCAGCCCGACAGCTAAATATGAAAAACTGTTTTTT	CASSPTAKYEKLFF
TRBD1	TRBV13	TRBJ2-5	NA	TGTGCCAGCAGCTCCAGACAGGGGACAGAGACCCAGTACTTC	CASSSRQGTETQYF
NA	TRBV28	TRBJ2-1	NA	TGTGCCAGCACCACTTTTGGCGTTCAGGGAGGAAATGAGCAGTTCTTC	CASTTFGVQGGNEQFF
NA	TRBV30	TRBJ1-4	NA	TGTGCCTGGAGTGCCGGACCGGGACTGGGAGAAAAACTGTTTTTT	CAWSAGPGLGEKLFF
NA	TRBV5-6	TRBJ1-1	NA	TGTGCCAGCAGCCGACCCAGGATCCATTCGAACACTGAAGCTTTCTTT	CASSRPRIHSNTEAFF
TRBD2	TRBV5-1	TRBJ2-1	NA	TGCGCCAGCAGCTTGAGCGGGAGGGCCCTTTACAATGAGCAGTTCTTC	CASSLSGRALYNEQFF
NA	TRBV19	TRBJ1-2	NA	TGTGCCAGTAGTCGGACAACTAACTATGGCTACACCTTC	CASSRTTNYGYTF
NA	TRBV18	TRBJ2-7	few	TGTGCCAGCTCAGTGATTGGGGGCCAGCAGTACTTC	CASSVIGGQQYF
NA	TRBV3-1/TRBV3-2	TRBJ2-7	NA	TGTGCCAGCAGCCCTTTGAGGACTCCAGATTCCTACGAGCAGTACTTC	CASSPLRTPDSYEQYF
NA	TRBV5-5	TRBJ2-7	once	TGTGCCAGCAGCTTGCGGGGAACCTACGAGCAGTACTTC	CASSLRGTYEQYF
TRBD1	TRBV11-2	TRBJ1-2	NA	TGTGCCAGCAGCGTACCTCCAGGGGACAGCTATGGCTACACCTTC	CASSVPPGDSYGYTF
TRBD2	TRBV9	TRBJ2-6	NA	TGTGCCAGCAGCGTAGCGGGAGGGGCCGTCCTGACTTTC	CASSVAGGAVLTF